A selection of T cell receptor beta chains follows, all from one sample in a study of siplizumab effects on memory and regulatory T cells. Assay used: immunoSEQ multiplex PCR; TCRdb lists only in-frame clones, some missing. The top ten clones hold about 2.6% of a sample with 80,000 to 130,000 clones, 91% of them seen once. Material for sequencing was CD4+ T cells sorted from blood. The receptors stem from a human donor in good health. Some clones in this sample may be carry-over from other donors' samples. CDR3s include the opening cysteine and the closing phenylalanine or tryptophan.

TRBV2 CASSVVQGADTDTQYF
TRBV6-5 CASSSSFAPFYGYTF
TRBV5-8 CASRRGVSRVGEKLFF
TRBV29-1 CSVEGARNTEAFF
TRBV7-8 CASSLLRVGQPQHF
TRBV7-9 CASSPRFWQGEKTGELFF
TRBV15 CATSRVDVGYTF
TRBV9 CASSAGGGRDEQYF
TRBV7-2 CASSLLAAGTGVEQYF
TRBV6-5 CASSSATGHREAFF
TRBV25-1 CASSDNTQYF
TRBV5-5 CASSFLGAAYEQYF
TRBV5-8 CASSLEGVFSGANVLTF
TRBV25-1 CASSAREAIYF
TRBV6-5 CASSYSTGGETQYF
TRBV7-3 CASSSTVVREEHYGYTF
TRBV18 CASSNQGSIYNEQFF
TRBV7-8 CASSFSGHEQFF
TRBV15 CATSKPRTGRETQYF
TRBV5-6 CASSLIQGARTDTQYF
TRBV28 CASSLQTGGNEKLFF
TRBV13 CASSSDRGTEAFF
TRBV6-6 CASSYGTSDTDTQYF
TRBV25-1 CASRTNYGYTF
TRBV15 CATSRGGLASYEQYF
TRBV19 CASSIGGGSTGELFF
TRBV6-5 CASSYSPRGYNEQFF
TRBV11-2 CASSLRARTGATGELFF
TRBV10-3 CAIRVGADTEAFF
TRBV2 CASSVPDSGVFSNNQPQHF
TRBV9 CASSVGDLQEQYF